These 13 T cell receptor beta chains originate from one sample sequenced in a study of Graves' ophthalmopathy and Graves' hyperthyroidism. Amplification targeted the TCR beta CDR3 regions, with RNA transcripts as the source material. The workflow started with a first-round RT-PCR run with HTBI primers and then moved on to a second-round multiplex PCR. From the multiplex PCR reads, TCRdb called clonotypes with MiXCR, one entry per CDR3 protein. The table has around 1,000,000 distinct CDR3 sequences, about 36% seen once. The sequencing input was peripheral blood or thyroid tissue (not recorded which). These receptors were taken from an adult man with Graves' hyperthyroidism.

This clonotype showed up many times. The chain uses TRBV5-1 and TRBJ1-5; D possibly corresponds to TRBD1 (5 bases). Germline-derived CDR1 and CDR2 are SGHRS and YFSETQ. Trimming cost V 4 bases and J 9 bases, with 17 bases left between them. CDR3 size: 14 residues. The CDR3 DNA is TGCGCCAGCAGCCTGACCGCGCGGGGGAGGCCCCAGCATTTT. It yields the protein CASSLTARGRPQHF.

The V call is TRBV9, the J call TRBJ1-1, with TRBD1 identical over 9 bases. The J segment lost 5 bases and the V segment lost 3 bases, leaving 8 bases of the junction unmatched. Germline CDR1 reads SGDLS; CDR2 reads YYNGEE. The CDR3 is made up of 15 amino acids. DNA of the CDR3: TGTGCCAGCAGCGGGGACAGGGTATCAGGGACTGAAGCTTTCTTT. Its protein product is CASSGDRVSGTEAFF.

Ten or more counts support this clonotype. The J gene is TRBJ1-5, the V gene TRBV4-3; unclear D gene. The CDR3 runs 13 residues. V dropped 2 bases and J dropped 7 bases, with 9 bases sitting between them. CDR1 and CDR2 (germline): LGHNA, YSLEER. Here the CDR3 reads CASSQQLRQPQHF. CDR3 nucleotide sequence: TGCGCCAGCAGCCAACAGCTCCGACAGCCCCAGCATTTT.

This clonotype was observed many times. For the CDR3, the DNA is TGTGCCAGCAGCGTAACTAGTAATCCTGTCCAAGAGACCCAGTACTTC. This encodes CASSVTSNPVQETQYF. This rearrangement joins TRBV9 to TRBJ2-5; D is possibly TRBD2 (5 bases). From germline, CDR1 is SGDLS and CDR2 YYNGEE. V was cut by 1 base and J by 1 base, with 14 bases left in between. The CDR3 is 16 amino acids.

This rearrangement joins TRBV24-1 to TRBJ1-2; no firm D call. V gave up 4 bases and J gave up 8 bases, with 4 bases separating them. This CDR3 contains 10 residues. Germline V gene sequence: CDR1 KGHDR, CDR2 SFDVKD. CDR3 bases: TGTGCCACCAGTGAGTGGGGCTACACCTTC. Encoded protein: CATSEWGYTF.

This clonotype has more than one count but fewer than ten. At one boundary the junction diverges from the germline segment, which might be a read error. J is TRBJ2-2 and V is TRBV4-1; D is possibly TRBD1 (5 bases). Germline lookup yields CDR1 MGHRA and CDR2 YSYEKL. The CDR3 is 14 residues long. CDR3 nucleotides: TGTGCCAGCAGCCTAGTTTTAGGGGCCGGGGAGCTGTTTTTT. This gives the protein CASSLVLGAGELFF.

The sample holds a few counts of this clonotype. V gene TRBV5-5 combines with J gene TRBJ2-7; D perhaps matches TRBD2 (5 bases). Germline V gene lookup returns CDR1 SGHKS and CDR2 YYEKEE (reference sequence). V was pared by 3 bases and J by 1 base, with 17 bases between. The CDR3 consists of 16 residues. The CDR3 nucleotides read TGTGCCAGCAGCTCCCCCCTGGACTCCCGGTCCTACGAGCAGTACTTC. It yields the protein CASSSPLDSRSYEQYF.

The CDR3 bases are TGTGCCAGTAGTACAGGGACGACGTACCAAGAGACCCAGCATTTT. Its protein is CASSTGTTYQETQHF. The V call is TRBV19, the J call TRBJ1-5; possibly TRBD1 for D (5 bases). V shed 4 bases and J shed 11 bases, with 21 bases lying between them. The CDR3 runs 15 residues. The V gene's germline CDR1 is LNHDA and CDR2 SQIVND (reference sequence).

Remarks on this clonotype: A junction boundary mismatches the germline segment, possibly from a read error. The chain recombines TRBV6-1 with TRBJ1-6; D gene uncertain. CDR3 length equals 12 residues. Germline loops: CDR1 MNHNS, CDR2 SASEGT. CDR3 sequence (DNA): TGTGCCAGCAGTGCCTATTATTCACCCCTCCACTTT. Its translation: CASSAYYSPLHF.

This clonotype occurred a few times. The chain uses TRBV19 and TRBJ2-7; 13 bases are a match to TRBD2. V was pared by 6 bases and J by 1 base, with 3 bases of the junction left unmatched. Germline V gene sequence: CDR1 LNHDA, CDR2 SQIVND (reference sequence). This CDR3 is built from 15 residues. The CDR3 region is CASSKLAGGSYEQYF. The CDR3 bases are TGTGCCAGTAGCAAACTAGCGGGAGGGTCCTACGAGCAGTACTTC. The whole variable domain, remainder taken from reference TRBV19 and TRBJ2-7, is DGGITQSPKYLFRKEGQNVTLSCEQNLNHDAMYWYRQDPGQGLRLIYYSQIVNDFQKGDIAEGYSVSREKKESFPLTVTSAQKNPTAFYLCASSKLAGGSYEQYFGPGTRLTVT.

This clonotype was seen a few times. V usage is TRBV6-5 and J usage is TRBJ1-4; TRBD1 aligns across 8 bases. The CDR3 length is 15 residues. V trimming: 6 bases; J trimming: 7 bases; junction bases outside the gene matches: 10. Germline V gene lookup returns CDR1 MNHEY and CDR2 SVGAGI. Here the CDR3 reads CASRSLDRAFEKLFF. In nucleotides, the CDR3 is TGTGCCAGCAGATCATTGGACAGGGCGTTTGAAAAACTGTTTTTT.

Turning to this clonotype: This clone may be a read error of a much larger clone one base away. The V gene is TRBV10-3, the J gene TRBJ1-1; 7 nucleotides align to TRBD1. This CDR3 is 12 amino acids long. Germline V CDR1 and CDR2: ENHRY, SYGVKD. The CDR3 coding sequence is TGTGCCAGCAGTGAGGGGGCAACTGGAGCTTTCTTT. Its protein is CASSEGATGAFF.

This clonotype has a handful of counts. V gene TRBV19 combines with J gene TRBJ2-5; D not resolved. CDR1 and CDR2 from the germline V gene are LNHDA and SQIVND (reference sequence). Trimming took off 3 bases at V and 2 bases at J, with 16 bases between the two ends. There are 16 residues in the CDR3. In DNA form, the CDR3 reads TGTGCCAGTAGTATTTCTGACACCCCGGCGCAAGAGACCCAGTACTTC. Protein product: CASSISDTPAQETQYF.